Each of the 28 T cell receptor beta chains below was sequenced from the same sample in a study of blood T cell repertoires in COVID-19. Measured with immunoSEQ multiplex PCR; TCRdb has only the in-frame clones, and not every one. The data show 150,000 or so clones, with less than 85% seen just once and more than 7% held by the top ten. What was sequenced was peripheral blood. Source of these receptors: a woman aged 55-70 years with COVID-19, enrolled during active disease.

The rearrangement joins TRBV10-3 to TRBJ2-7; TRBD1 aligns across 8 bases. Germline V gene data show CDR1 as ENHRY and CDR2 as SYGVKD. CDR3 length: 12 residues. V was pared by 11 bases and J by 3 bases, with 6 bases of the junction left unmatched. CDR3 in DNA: TGTGCCGCCAGACAGGGGTTCTACGAGCAGTACGTC. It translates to CAARQGFYEQYV.

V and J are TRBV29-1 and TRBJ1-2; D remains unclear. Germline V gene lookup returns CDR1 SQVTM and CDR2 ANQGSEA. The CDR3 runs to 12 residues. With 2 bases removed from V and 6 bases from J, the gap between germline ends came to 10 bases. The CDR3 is CSVELGRDGYTF. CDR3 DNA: TGCAGCGTTGAATTGGGCAGAGATGGCTACACCTTC. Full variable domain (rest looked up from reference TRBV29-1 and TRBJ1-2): SAVISQKPSRDICQRGTSLTIQCQVDSQVTMMFWYRQQPGQSLTLIATANQGSEATYESGFVIDKFPISRPNLTFSTLTVSNMSPEDSSIYLCSVELGRDGYTFGSGTRLTVV.

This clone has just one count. CDR3 coding DNA: TGCGCCAGCAGCCAAGTTGAGGGATTGGAGACCCAGTACTTC. It encodes CASSQVEGLETQYF. The chain joins TRBV4-1 to TRBJ2-5; TRBD2 might be the D (5 bases). The CDR3 covers 14 residues. CDR1 is MGHRA and CDR2 is YSYEKL in the germline V gene. The V end was cut by 1 base, the J end by 5 bases, with 11 bases between.

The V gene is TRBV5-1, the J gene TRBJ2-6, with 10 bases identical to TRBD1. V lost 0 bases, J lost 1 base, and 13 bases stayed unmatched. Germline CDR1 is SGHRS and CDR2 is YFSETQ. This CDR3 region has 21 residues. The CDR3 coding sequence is TGCGCCAGCAGCTTGGGGACCCCCGGGACAGGGGCGTCATCTGGGGCCAACGTCCTGACTTTC. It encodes CASSLGTPGTGASSGANVLTF.

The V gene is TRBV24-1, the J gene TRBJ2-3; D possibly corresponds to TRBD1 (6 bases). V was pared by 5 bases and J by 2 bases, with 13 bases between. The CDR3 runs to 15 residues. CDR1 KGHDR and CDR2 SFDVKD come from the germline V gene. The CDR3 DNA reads TGTGCCACCAGTGGCCAGGGGACGTCCACAGATACGCAGTATTTT. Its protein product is CATSGQGTSTDTQYF.

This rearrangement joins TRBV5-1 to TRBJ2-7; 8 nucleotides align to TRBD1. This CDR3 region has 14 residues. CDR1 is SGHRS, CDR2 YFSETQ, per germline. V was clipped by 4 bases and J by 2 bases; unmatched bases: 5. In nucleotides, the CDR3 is TGCGCCAGCAGCCCGGACAGGGAACCCTACGAGCAGTACGTC. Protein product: CASSPDREPYEQYV.

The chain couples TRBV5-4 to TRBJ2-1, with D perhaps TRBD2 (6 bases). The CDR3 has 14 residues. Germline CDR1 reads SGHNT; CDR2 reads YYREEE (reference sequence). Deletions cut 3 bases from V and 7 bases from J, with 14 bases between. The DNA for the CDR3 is TGTGCCAGCAGCTACACAGGTGGAGGGAATGAGCAGTTCTTC. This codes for CASSYTGGGNEQFF.

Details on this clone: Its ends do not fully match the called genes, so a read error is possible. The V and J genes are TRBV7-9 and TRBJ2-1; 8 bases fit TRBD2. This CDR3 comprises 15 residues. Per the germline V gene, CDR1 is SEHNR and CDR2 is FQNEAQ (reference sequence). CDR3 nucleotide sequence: TGTGCCAGCAGTTTAGCGGGGAGAATCTACAATGAGCAGTTCTTC. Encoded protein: CASSLAGRIYNEQFF.

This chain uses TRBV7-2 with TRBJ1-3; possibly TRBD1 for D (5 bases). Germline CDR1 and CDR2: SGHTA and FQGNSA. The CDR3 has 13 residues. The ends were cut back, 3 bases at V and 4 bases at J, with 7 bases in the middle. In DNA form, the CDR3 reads TGTGCCAGCAGCTTCTCAGGGGGAAACACCATATATTTT. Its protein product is CASSFSGGNTIYF.

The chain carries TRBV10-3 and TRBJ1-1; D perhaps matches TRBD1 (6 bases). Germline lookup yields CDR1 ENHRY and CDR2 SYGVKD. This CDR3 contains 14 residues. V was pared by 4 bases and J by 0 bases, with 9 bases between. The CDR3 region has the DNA TGTGCCATCAGTGGAAGGGACATGAACACTGAAGCTTTCTTT. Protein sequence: CAISGRDMNTEAFF.

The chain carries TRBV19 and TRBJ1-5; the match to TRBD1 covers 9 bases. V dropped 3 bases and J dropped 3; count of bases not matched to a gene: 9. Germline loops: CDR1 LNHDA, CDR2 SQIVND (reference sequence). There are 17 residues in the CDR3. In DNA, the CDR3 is TGTGCCAGTAGTATTCCGGGACAGGGATCACCCAATCAGCCCCAGCATTTT. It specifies CASSIPGQGSPNQPQHF.

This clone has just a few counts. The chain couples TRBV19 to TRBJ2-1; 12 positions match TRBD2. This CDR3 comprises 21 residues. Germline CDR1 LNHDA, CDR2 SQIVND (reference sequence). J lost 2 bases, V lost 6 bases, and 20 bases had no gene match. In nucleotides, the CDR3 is TGTGCCAGTAGAGGGACACTAGCGGGAGGCATACAAGGAAGTCCCTACAATGAGCAGTTCTTC. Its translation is CASRGTLAGGIQGSPYNEQFF.

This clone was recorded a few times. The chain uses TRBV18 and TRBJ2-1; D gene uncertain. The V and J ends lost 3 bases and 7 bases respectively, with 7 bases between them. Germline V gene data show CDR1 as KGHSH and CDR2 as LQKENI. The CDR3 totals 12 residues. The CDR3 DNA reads TGTGCCAGCTCACCCCTCCCGAATGAGCAGTTCTTC. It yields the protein CASSPLPNEQFF. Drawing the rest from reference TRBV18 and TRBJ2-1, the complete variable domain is NAGVMQNPRHLVRRRGQEARLRCSPMKGHSHVYWYRQLPEEGLKFMVYLQKENIIDESGMPKERFSAEFPKEGPSILRIQQVVRGDSAAYFCASSPLPNEQFFGPGTRLTVL.

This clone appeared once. The CDR3 sequence is CASSLGQGIQYF. The CDR3 region has the DNA TGCGCCAGCAGCTTGGGCCAGGGTATCCAGTACTTC. J is TRBJ2-4 and V is TRBV5-1, with TRBD1 as a possible D gene (5 bases). This CDR3 has 12 amino acids. CDR1 and CDR2 from the germline V gene are SGHRS and YFSETQ. Between the trimmed V and J ends, which lost 0 bases and 13 bases, there was a span of 11 bases.

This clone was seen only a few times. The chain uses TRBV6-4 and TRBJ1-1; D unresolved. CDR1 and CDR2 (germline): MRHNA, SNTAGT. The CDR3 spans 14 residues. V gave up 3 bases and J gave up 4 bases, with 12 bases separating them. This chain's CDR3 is CASSEAAGGTEAFF. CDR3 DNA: TGTGCCAGCAGTGAGGCCGCGGGTGGCACTGAAGCTTTCTTT.

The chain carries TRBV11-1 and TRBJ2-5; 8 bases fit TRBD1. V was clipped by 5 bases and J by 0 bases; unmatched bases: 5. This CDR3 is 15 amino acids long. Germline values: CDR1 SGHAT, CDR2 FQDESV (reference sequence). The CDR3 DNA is TGTGCCAGCAGCGTCGGACAGGGCGACCAAGAGACCCAGTACTTC. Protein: CASSVGQGDQETQYF.

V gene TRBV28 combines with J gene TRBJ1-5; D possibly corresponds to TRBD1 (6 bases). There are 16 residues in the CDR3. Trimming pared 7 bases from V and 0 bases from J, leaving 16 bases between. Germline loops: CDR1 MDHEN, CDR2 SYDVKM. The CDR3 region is CASTSRQGSSNQPQHF. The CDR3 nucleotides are TGTGCCAGCACCTCGAGGCAGGGGTCTAGCAATCAGCCCCAGCATTTT.

The CDR3, as DNA: TGTGCCAGCAAGGAAAGCGGGAGAGGGCAAGAGACCCAGTACTTC. This gives the protein CASKESGRGQETQYF. The chain has TRBV28 and TRBJ2-5, with 8 bases that match TRBD2. With V trimmed by 7 bases and J by 2 bases, 9 bases remained unmatched. The germline V gene has CDR1 MDHEN and CDR2 SYDVKM. CDR3 size: 15 residues.

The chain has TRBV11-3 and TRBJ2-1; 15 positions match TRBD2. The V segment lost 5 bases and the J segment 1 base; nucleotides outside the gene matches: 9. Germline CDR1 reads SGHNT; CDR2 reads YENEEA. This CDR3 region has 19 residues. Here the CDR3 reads CASSQGLAGGGGSYNEQFF. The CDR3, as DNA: TGTGCCAGCAGCCAGGGACTAGCGGGAGGAGGTGGATCCTACAATGAGCAGTTCTTC.

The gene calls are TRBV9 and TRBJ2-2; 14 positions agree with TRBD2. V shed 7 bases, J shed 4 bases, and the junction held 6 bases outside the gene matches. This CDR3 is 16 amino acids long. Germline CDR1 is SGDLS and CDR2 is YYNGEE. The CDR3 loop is CASRPGLAGATGELFF. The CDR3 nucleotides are TGTGCCAGCCGACCGGGACTAGCGGGAGCCACCGGGGAGCTGTTTTTT. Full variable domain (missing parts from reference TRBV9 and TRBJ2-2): DSGVTQTPKHLITATGQRVTLRCSPRSGDLSVYWYQQSLDQGLQFLIQYYNGEERAKGNILERFSAQQFPDLHSELNLSSLELGDSALYFCASRPGLAGATGELFFGEGSRLTVL.

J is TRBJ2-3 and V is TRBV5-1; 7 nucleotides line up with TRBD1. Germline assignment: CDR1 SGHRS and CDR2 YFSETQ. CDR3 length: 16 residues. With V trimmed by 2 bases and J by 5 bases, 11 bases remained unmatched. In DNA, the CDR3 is TGCGCCAGCAGCTTAGGACGACAGGGTGGTAGAGATACGCAGTATTTT. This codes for CASSLGRQGGRDTQYF.

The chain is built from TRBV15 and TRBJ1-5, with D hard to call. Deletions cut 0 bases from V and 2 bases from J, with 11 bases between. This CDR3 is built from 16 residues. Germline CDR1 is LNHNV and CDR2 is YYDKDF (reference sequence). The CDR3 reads CATSRDRYAGNQPQHF. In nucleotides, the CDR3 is TGTGCCACCAGCAGAGATAGATACGCGGGCAATCAGCCCCAGCATTTT.

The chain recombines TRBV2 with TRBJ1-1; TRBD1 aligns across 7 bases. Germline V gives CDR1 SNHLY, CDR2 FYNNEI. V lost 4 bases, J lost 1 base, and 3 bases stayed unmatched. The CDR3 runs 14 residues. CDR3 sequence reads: CASSVGGENTEAFF. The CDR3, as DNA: TGTGCCAGCAGTGTAGGGGGCGAGAACACTGAAGCTTTCTTT.

The CDR3 coding sequence is TGCGCCAGCAGCTTGGCCCTCTGGACAGGGGCTGGGGCCAACGTCCTGACTTTC. Its protein product is CASSLALWTGAGANVLTF. The chain joins TRBV5-1 to TRBJ2-6, with 9 bases matching TRBD1. Germline V CDR1 and CDR2: SGHRS, YFSETQ. With V trimmed by 0 bases and J by 2 bases, 6 bases remained unmatched. This CDR3 region has 18 residues.

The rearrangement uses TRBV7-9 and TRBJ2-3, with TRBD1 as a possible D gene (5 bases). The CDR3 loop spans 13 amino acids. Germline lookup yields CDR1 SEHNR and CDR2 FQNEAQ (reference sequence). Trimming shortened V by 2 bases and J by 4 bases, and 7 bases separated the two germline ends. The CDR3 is CASSLQGADTQYF. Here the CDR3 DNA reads TGTGCCAGCAGCTTACAGGGTGCAGATACGCAGTATTTT. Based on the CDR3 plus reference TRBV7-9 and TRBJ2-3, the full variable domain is DTGVSQNPRHKITKRGQNVTFRCDPISEHNRLYWYRQTLGQGPEFLTYFQNEAQLEKSRLLSDRFSAERPKGSFSTLEIQRTEQGDSAMYLCASSLQGADTQYFGPGTRLTVL.

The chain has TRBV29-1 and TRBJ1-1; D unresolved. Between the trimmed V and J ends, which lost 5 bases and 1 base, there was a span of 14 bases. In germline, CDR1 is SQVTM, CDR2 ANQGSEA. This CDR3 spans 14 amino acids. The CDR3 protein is CSVRPTESNTEAFF. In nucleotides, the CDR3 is TGCAGCGTTCGCCCCACAGAATCGAACACTGAAGCTTTCTTT.

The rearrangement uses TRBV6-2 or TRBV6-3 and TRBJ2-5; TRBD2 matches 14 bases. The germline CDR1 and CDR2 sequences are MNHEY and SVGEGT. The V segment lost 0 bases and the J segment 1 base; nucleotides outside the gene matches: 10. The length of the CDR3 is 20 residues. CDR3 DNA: TGTGCCAGCAGTTACTCGACTAGCGGGAGGGTATACTCTCCCCAAGAGACCCAGTACTTC. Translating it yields CASSYSTSGRVYSPQETQYF.

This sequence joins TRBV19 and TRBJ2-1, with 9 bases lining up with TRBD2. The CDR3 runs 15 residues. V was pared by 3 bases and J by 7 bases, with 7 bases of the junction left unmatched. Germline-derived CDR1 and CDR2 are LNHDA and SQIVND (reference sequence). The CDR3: CASSMSSGSTNEQFF. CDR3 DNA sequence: TGTGCCAGTAGTATGAGTAGCGGGAGTACGAATGAGCAGTTCTTC.